These T cell receptor beta chains were read from a single sample in a study of cytomegalovirus exposure and HLA in healthy donors. Sequencing used immunoSEQ multiplex PCR; TCRdb keeps in-frame clones, though not all of them. In the table there are more than 100,000 clones, around 67% of which are singletons. Sequencing input: PBMCs. The receptor source for this set is a woman between 45 and 65 years old in good health and CMV-seronegative. CDR3s include the opening cysteine and the closing phenylalanine or tryptophan. The D gene is left open where the match is weak. Size tells how often a clone was seen (once, few, many) or the class of an expanded clone, and some rows leave it out.

TRBV13	TRBD2	NA	TRBJ2-4	TGTGCCAGCAGCCCGTTGACGGGGGGATTAAACATTCAGTACTTC	CASSPLTGGLNIQYF
TRBV6-5	NA	NA	TRBJ2-7	TGTGCCAGCAGCTCACGCGGGGAAGCCTCCTACAAGCAGTACTTC	CASSSRGEASYKQYF
TRBV11-1	TRBD2	once	TRBJ2-3	TGTGCCAGCAGCCGCATTAAAACCTCAGCTACTAGCGCAGATACGCAGTATTTT	CASSRIKTSATSADTQYF
TRBV2	NA	NA	TRBJ1-6	TGTGCCAGCAGTGGGCATAATTCACCCCTCCACTTT	CASSGHNSPLHF
TRBV4-3	NA	NA	TRBJ1-3	TGCGCCAGCAGCCAAGACGACAAAAGGTGGAACACCATATATTTT	CASSQDDKRWNTIYF
TRBV7-9	NA	few	TRBJ2-1	TGTGCCAGCAGCGAAGCACCTCCTAGCGACTCCTACCATGAGCAGTTCTTC	CASSEAPPSDSYHEQFF
TRBV7-9	TRBD1	few	TRBJ2-6	TGTGCCAGCAGCCACAGGGACAGGCTCGCCGGGGCCAACGTCCTGACTTTC	CASSHRDRLAGANVLTF
TRBV5-4	TRBD1	few	TRBJ1-2	TGTGCCAGCAGCTTCACAGGGGGCGGTGGCTACACCTTC	CASSFTGGGGYTF
TRBV7-3	NA	NA	TRBJ2-1	TGTGCCAGCAGCATGACAGGCTCCTACAATGAGCAGTTCTTC	CASSMTGSYNEQFF
TRBV6-5	NA	few	TRBJ2-7	TGTGCCAGCAGTTCTCTCTCCAGCTACGAGCAGTACTTC	CASSSLSSYEQYF
TRBV6-1	TRBD1	NA	TRBJ1-2	TGTGCCAGCAGTGAAATCGGACAGGGGGAGCTCTATGGCTACACCTTC	CASSEIGQGELYGYTF
TRBV4-3	TRBD2	NA	TRBJ2-1	TGCGCCAGCAGCCAAGATGGAAGCGGGAGGTCCTATGAGCAGTTCTTC	CASSQDGSGRSYEQFF
TRBV5-1	NA	NA	TRBJ2-6	TGCGCCAGCAGCCGAGCCGGAGGCTCTGGGGCCAACGTCCTGACTTTC	CASSRAGGSGANVLTF
TRBV28	TRBD1	NA	TRBJ2-5	TGTGCCAGCGGAAGGGGGCAGCAAGAGACCCAGTACTTC	CASGRGQQETQYF
TRBV7-7	NA	few	TRBJ2-5	TGTGCTAGCAGCTTAGAGACGCGGGGGACCCAGTACTTC	CASSLETRGTQYF
TRBV7-2	NA	NA	TRBJ2-1	TGTGCCAGCAGCTTAGCCCTGTACAATGAGCAGTTCTTC	CASSLALYNEQFF
TRBV5-6	TRBD2	few	TRBJ2-1	TGTGCCAGCAGCCGACGGGAGGGGGTGCGGTACAATGAGCAGTTCTTC	CASSRREGVRYNEQFF
TRBV6-1	TRBD1	NA	TRBJ2-7	TGTGCCAGCAGTGACCGGGACAGGAGTTCCTACGAGCAGTACTTC	CASSDRDRSSYEQYF
TRBV13	NA	NA	TRBJ2-1	TGTGCCAGCAGCTACTCACGGAATGAGCAGTTCTTC	CASSYSRNEQFF
TRBV2	NA	once	TRBJ2-7	TGTGCCAGCAGTATTGACAGCTCCTACGAGCAGTACTTC	CASSIDSSYEQYF
TRBV27	TRBD2	NA	TRBJ2-1	TGTGCCAGCAGGGGAGGGACTAGTATCAATGAGCAGTTCTTC	CASRGGTSINEQFF
TRBV7-7	NA	NA	TRBJ2-1	TGTGCTAGCAGCTTAGGTGGGGGCGCAAGCTACAATGAGCAGTTCTTC	CASSLGGGASYNEQFF
TRBV6-4	TRBD1	NA	TRBJ2-1	TGTGCCAGCAGTGACACCCTTTGGACAGGGAACGACAATGAGCAGTTCTTC	CASSDTLWTGNDNEQFF
TRBV6-6	NA	once	TRBJ2-3	TGTGCCAGCAGTTACAGGGGGGGGAGAACAGATACGCAGTATTTT	CASSYRGGRTDTQYF
TRBV7-6	NA	NA	TRBJ2-6	TGTGCCAGCAGTTTGTACTCTGGGGCCAACGTCCTGACTTTC	CASSLYSGANVLTF
TRBV11-2	NA	NA	TRBJ1-1	TGTGCCAGCAGCTACACAGGGATTGACACTGAAGCTTTCTTT	CASSYTGIDTEAFF
TRBV11-2	TRBD2	NA	TRBJ2-3	TGTGCCAGCAGCCCACAACGACTAGCGGGGGGCCTCACAGATACGCAGTATTTT	CASSPQRLAGGLTDTQYF
TRBV27	TRBD2	NA	TRBJ2-7	TGTGCCAGCAGGCGACTAGCGCAGAACGAGCAGTACTTC	CASRRLAQNEQYF
TRBV6-5	TRBD1	few	TRBJ2-7	TGTGCCAGCAGTGGGACAGGGGGCGTTTACGAGCAGTACTTC	CASSGTGGVYEQYF
TRBV7-2	NA	NA	TRBJ2-7	TGTGCCAGCAGCACCCGGGATTTATCCTACGAGCAGTACTTC	CASSTRDLSYEQYF
TRBV30	TRBD2	NA	TRBJ2-3	TGTGCCTGGAGTCGGCGGGGGGCAGTGTGGGATACGCAGTATTTT	CAWSRRGAVWDTQYF
TRBV4-1	TRBD1	NA	TRBJ2-7	TGCGCCAGCAGCCAAGAGCAGGACAGGGGCTACGAGCAGTACTTC	CASSQEQDRGYEQYF
TRBV30	NA	NA	TRBJ1-4	TGTGCCTGGAGTGTACTAGGTTCAACTAATGAAAAACTGTTTTTT	CAWSVLGSTNEKLFF
TRBV10-1	TRBD2	NA	TRBJ2-1	TGCGCCAGCAGCGGGGGCCCGGGACTAGCGTCTCATGAGCAGTTCTTC	CASSGGPGLASHEQFF
TRBV18	TRBD1	NA	TRBJ2-5	TGTGCCAGCTCAGCCCTACAGGGGGGCCAAGAGACCCAGTACTTC	CASSALQGGQETQYF
TRBV28	NA	NA	TRBJ1-1	TGTGCCAGCAGTTTCGCGGTAGTGAACACTGAAGCTTTCTTT	CASSFAVVNTEAFF
TRBV4-2	NA	NA	TRBJ2-3	TGTGCCAGCAGCCCGGACAGCATTGGCGCAGATACGCAGTATTTT	CASSPDSIGADTQYF
TRBV19	TRBD2	few	TRBJ2-5	TGTGCCAGTAATCTAGCGGGGGGAGGAGAGACCCAGTACTTC	CASNLAGGGETQYF
TRBV6-4	NA	NA	TRBJ1-6	TGTGCCAGCAGTGGGAACAGGGTGTCACCCCTCCACTTT	CASSGNRVSPLHF
TRBV27	TRBD2	once	TRBJ2-7	TGTGCCAGCAGTTTACAGGCTAGCGGGAACTACGAGCAGTACTTC	CASSLQASGNYEQYF